A single sample gave rise to the 4 T cell receptor beta chains below, sequenced in a study of beta chain features in type 1 diabetes. Of the isolated RNA, all was reverse transcribed, and so the sequenced material was expressed TCRB transcripts. Here immunoSEQ multiplex PCR was the method, and the copy in TCRdb shows in-frame clones only, minus some. The table has 120,000 to 150,000 clones, roughly 53% seen once. The specimen sequenced was Tregs from blood. Source of these receptors: a man aged 18 to 35 in good health.

This clone was seen more than once but under ten times. The chain recombines TRBV5-1 with TRBJ1-2; possible D gene TRBD1, 6 bases. Germline loops: CDR1 SGHRS, CDR2 YFSETQ. V shed 2 bases and J shed 1 base, with 9 bases lying between them. This CDR3 spans 14 amino acids. Here the CDR3 DNA reads TGCGCCAGCAGCTTAAACAGGGATAACTATGGCTACACCTTC. Translated: CASSLNRDNYGYTF.

The gene calls are TRBV18 and TRBJ1-2; the match to TRBD1 covers 7 bases. V lost 3 bases to trimming and J lost 4 bases; unmatched junction nucleotides: 2. This CDR3 has 13 residues. Germline loops: CDR1 KGHSH, CDR2 LQKENI. The CDR3 coding sequence is TGTGCCAGCTCACCGGGACAGCTCTATGGCTACACCTTC. This encodes CASSPGQLYGYTF. The full variable domain, with the rest looked up from reference TRBV18 and TRBJ1-2, is NAGVMQNPRHLVRRRGQEARLRCSPMKGHSHVYWYRQLPEEGLKFMVYLQKENIIDESGMPKERFSAEFPKEGPSILRIQQVVRGDSAAYFCASSPGQLYGYTFGSGTRLTVV.

The chain has TRBV28 and TRBJ2-7, with 7 positions matching TRBD1. Germline values: CDR1 MDHEN, CDR2 SYDVKM. V lost 4 bases and J lost 2; bases outside the gene matches: 8. CDR3 length equals 15 residues. CDR3 nucleotides: TGTGCCAGCAGTTATGGACAGGTGGGGGCCTACGAGCAGTACTTC. It specifies CASSYGQVGAYEQYF.

The chain uses TRBV28 and TRBJ2-3; 9 bases are shared with TRBD1. The V segment lost 5 bases and the J segment 3 bases; nucleotides outside the gene matches: 12. The CDR3 consists of 17 residues. CDR1 MDHEN and CDR2 SYDVKM come from the germline V gene. CDR3 coding DNA: TGTGCCAGCAGTCCCTACAGGGGGCGAGTTGTAACAGATACGCAGTATTTT. Its translation is CASSPYRGRVVTDTQYF.